This passage covers 21 T cell receptor beta chains from one sample sequenced in a study of beta chain features in type 1 diabetes. Study results and caveats: Shorter TCRB CDR3s, moderately but significantly so, were found in Type 1 diabetes patients in all four CD4+ subsets.

Since all of the isolated RNA was reverse transcribed, expressed TCRB transcripts were what got sequenced. Method: immunoSEQ multiplex PCR; TCRdb's copy keeps in-frame clones and lacks some. The sample contains 400,000 or so clones, roughly 9.8% of which appear only once. These TCRs are of unknown antigen specificity. Material: central memory CD4+ T cells from blood. These receptors all come from a man younger than 40 with type 1 diabetes.

Regarding this clone: Distinct nucleotide sequences in the sample also encode this CDR3. This rearrangement joins TRBV20-1 to TRBJ1-1; D is undetermined. CDR1 DFQATT and CDR2 SNEGSKA come from the germline V gene (reference sequence). CDR3 length: 11 amino acids. The germline V and J ends were trimmed by 3 bases and 1 base, with 3 bases remaining between them. As DNA, the CDR3 is TGCAGTGCTAGGGGGAACACTGAAGCTTTCTTT. This translates into CSARGNTEAFF.

As regards this clone: This sample includes further DNA sequences coding for the same CDR3. The V and J genes are TRBV5-1 and TRBJ2-3; D possibly matches TRBD1 or TRBD2 (6 bases each). V lost 4 bases, J lost 6 bases, and 15 bases lay in between. CDR1 SGHRS and CDR2 YFSETQ come from the germline V gene. This CDR3 region has 14 residues. CDR3 nucleotides: TGCGCCAGCAGCCCAGGGTCGGGGGCGGATACGCAGTATTTT. Translation: CASSPGSGADTQYF.

The chain carries TRBV9 and TRBJ2-7; maybe TRBD2 (6 bases). Germline V gene sequence: CDR1 SGDLS, CDR2 YYNGEE. CDR3 size: 15 residues. V dropped 0 bases and J dropped 2 bases, with 12 bases sitting between them. CDR3 region: CASSVGREAPYEQYF. In nucleotides, the CDR3 is TGTGCCAGCAGCGTAGGGAGGGAGGCCCCCTACGAGCAGTACTTC.

J is TRBJ2-4 and V is TRBV7-3; 9 bases agree with TRBD1. V was pared by 0 bases and J by 6 bases, with 3 bases of the junction left unmatched. CDR1 is SGHTA and CDR2 is FQGTGA in the germline V gene. The CDR3 sequence is 15 residues long. CDR3 amino acids: CASSLTGDRANIQYF. The CDR3 DNA follows: TGTGCCAGCAGCTTAACAGGGGACAGGGCAAACATTCAGTACTTC.

The chain carries TRBV19 and TRBJ2-2, with D hard to call. Germline V lookup: CDR1 LNHDA, CDR2 SQIVND (reference sequence). CDR3 size: 16 residues. The V end lost 3 bases, the J end lost 2 bases, and 13 bases lay between the germline ends. The CDR3: CASSMGFSANTGELFF. The CDR3 region has the DNA TGTGCCAGTAGTATGGGGTTTTCGGCAAACACCGGGGAGCTGTTTTTT.

This clone was detected a few times. The rearrangement joins TRBV10-1 to TRBJ2-7, with D possibly matching TRBD1 (8 bases). The V end lost 3 bases, the J end lost 6 bases, and 18 bases lay between the germline ends. The CDR3 totals 15 residues. From germline, CDR1 is WNHNN and CDR2 SYGVQD (reference sequence). The CDR3 DNA reads as TGCGCCAGCAGTGACTTCGGACAGGGCGGGGGCGAGCAGTACTTC. Translating it yields CASSDFGQGGGEQYF.

This clone has only a few counts. The V gene is TRBV27, the J gene TRBJ1-1, with 9 bases lining up with TRBD1. Trimming took 6 bases from V and 0 from J; bases not matched to a gene: 5. The length of the CDR3 is 15 residues. Germline lookup yields CDR1 MNHEY and CDR2 SMNVEV (reference sequence). The CDR3 nucleotides are TGTGCCAGCAGGCCGGGACAGGGCCTGAACACTGAAGCTTTCTTT. This gives the protein CASRPGQGLNTEAFF.

This clone was seen a handful of times. V usage is TRBV30 and J usage is TRBJ2-5; D is possibly TRBD2 (5 bases). This CDR3 is built from 11 residues. Germline V lookup: CDR1 GTSNPN, CDR2 SVGIG (reference sequence). CDR3 in DNA: TGTGCTGGCGGAGCGGAAGAGACCCAGTACTTC. As protein: CAGGAEETQYF.

The sample holds a few counts of this clone. This chain connects TRBV30 to TRBJ1-1, with 9 bases matching TRBD1. V was clipped by 1 base and J by 3 bases; unmatched bases: 3. The CDR3 has 14 amino acids. Germline V gene sequence: CDR1 GTSNPN, CDR2 SVGIG (reference sequence). The DNA for the CDR3 is TGTGCCTGGAGTGCTCGGGACAGGGACACTGAAGCTTTCTTT. Its protein product is CAWSARDRDTEAFF.

In its sample, this clone was seen a few times. The V and J genes are TRBV4-3 and TRBJ2-7; D unresolved. V lost 5 bases and J lost 0, with 11 bases in between. The germline CDR1 and CDR2 sequences are LGHNA and YSLEER. The CDR3 runs to 14 residues. The CDR3 coding sequence is TGCGCCAGCAGCAGGACCCGATTCTCCTACGAGCAGTACTTC. It codes for CASSRTRFSYEQYF.

This clone was counted many times. The chain couples TRBV6-6 to TRBJ2-7, with 7 bases fitting TRBD1. The CDR3 sequence is 11 residues long. From germline, CDR1 is MNHNY and CDR2 SVGAGI (reference sequence). With V trimmed by 7 bases and J by 3 bases, 0 bases remained unmatched. The chain's CDR3 is CASTGGYEQYF. The CDR3 DNA reads TGTGCCAGCACAGGGGGCTACGAGCAGTACTTC.

This clone was detected only a few times. The chain couples TRBV19 to TRBJ1-1; 8 bases map to TRBD1. Germline V gene lookup returns CDR1 LNHDA and CDR2 SQIVND (reference sequence). CDR3 length equals 13 residues. After removal of 6 bases from V and 5 bases from J, the junction contained 5 bases not matched to a gene. CDR3 in amino acids: CASSPRGRTEAFF. CDR3 nucleotides: TGTGCCAGTAGCCCCAGGGGGCGGACTGAAGCTTTCTTT. Full variable domain (rest looked up from reference TRBV19 and TRBJ1-1): DGGITQSPKYLFRKEGQNVTLSCEQNLNHDAMYWYRQDPGQGLRLIYYSQIVNDFQKGDIAEGYSVSREKKESFPLTVTSAQKNPTAFYLCASSPRGRTEAFFGQGTRLTVV.

The chain links TRBV5-4 to TRBJ1-2; no clear D. The CDR3 is 13 amino acids. Trimming shortened V by 1 base and J by 1 base, and 5 bases separated the two germline ends. Germline lookup yields CDR1 SGHNT and CDR2 YYREEE (reference sequence). The CDR3 loop reads CASSLQNNYGYTF. CDR3 bases: TGTGCCAGCAGCTTGCAGAATAACTATGGCTACACCTTC.

This clone occurred a few times. The rearrangement links TRBV18 to TRBJ2-7; 12 positions agree with TRBD2. The CDR3 extends over 16 amino acids. Germline lookup yields CDR1 KGHSH and CDR2 LQKENI. Trimming cost V 8 bases and J 4 bases; bases outside gene matches: 12. CDR3 region: CASQSRLAGDKYEQYF. The DNA for the CDR3 is TGTGCCAGCCAATCGAGACTAGCGGGAGACAAGTACGAGCAGTACTTC.

This clone was seen more than once but under ten times. The chain couples TRBV11-2 to TRBJ1-1; unclear D gene. V dropped 4 bases and J dropped 1 base, with 10 bases sitting between them. There are 14 residues in the CDR3. Germline V gene sequence: CDR1 SGHAT, CDR2 FQNNGV. The DNA of the CDR3 is TGTGCCAGCAGCTCCTCCAGGCAGAACACTGAAGCTTTCTTT. Encoded protein: CASSSSRQNTEAFF.

In this sample, this clone turned up many times. The chain carries TRBV29-1 and TRBJ2-1; D remains unclear. Germline V CDR1 and CDR2: SQVTM, ANQGSEA. The length of the CDR3 is 15 residues. V was cut by 7 bases and J by 5 bases, with 21 bases left in between. CDR3 loop: CSGAAAKRTDNEQFF. CDR3 sequence (DNA): TGCAGCGGGGCGGCGGCGAAGCGCACGGACAATGAGCAGTTCTTC.

The chain uses TRBV9 and TRBJ2-5; D is perhaps TRBD1 or TRBD2 (5 bases each). The V end was cut by 4 bases, the J end by 0 bases, with 13 bases between. The CDR3 sequence is 15 residues long. The germline V gene encodes CDR1 SGDLS and CDR2 YYNGEE. The CDR3 coding sequence is TGTGCCAGCAGCCGAGGGACCGCGTACCAAGAGACCCAGTACTTC. Protein sequence: CASSRGTAYQETQYF.

This chain connects TRBV6-1 to TRBJ2-5, with D maybe TRBD1 (5 bases). Germline lookup yields CDR1 MNHNS and CDR2 SASEGT. There are 15 residues in the CDR3. V shed 7 bases and J shed 5 bases, with 20 bases lying between them. The CDR3 reads CASTESGAPGETQYF. Here the CDR3 DNA reads TGTGCCAGCACCGAAAGTGGGGCTCCCGGGGAGACCCAGTACTTC.

This clone was seen repeatedly, ten times or more. The chain has TRBV4-3 and TRBJ2-5; TRBD2 aligns across 7 bases. The ends lost 5 bases at V and 5 bases at J; junction bases unmatched: 5. Per germline, CDR1 LGHNA and CDR2 YSLEER. The CDR3 has 13 amino acids. CDR3 nucleotide sequence: TGCGCCAGCAGCGCTTGGGGGGGTGAGACCCAGTACTTC. This gives the protein CASSAWGGETQYF.

The chain couples TRBV4-3 to TRBJ2-1; tentative D call: TRBD2 (5 bases). V lost 2 bases, J lost 7 bases, and 9 bases lay in between. The CDR3 is 13 residues long. Germline-derived CDR1 and CDR2 are LGHNA and YSLEER. As DNA, the CDR3 is TGCGCCAGCAGCCAAAATTCGGGGAATGAGCAGTTCTTC. This encodes CASSQNSGNEQFF.

The rearrangement joins TRBV19 to TRBJ2-3; 9 positions agree with TRBD1. CDR3 length: 16 amino acids. Germline V gene data show CDR1 as LNHDA and CDR2 as SQIVND (reference sequence). After removal of 10 bases from V and 2 bases from J, the junction contained 13 bases not matched to a gene. DNA for the CDR3: TGTGCCACAGCCGACCCGGGACAGGGCAACACAGATACGCAGTATTTT. Encoded protein: CATADPGQGNTDTQYF.